Listed here are 25 T cell receptor beta chains from one sample, sequenced in a study of T-cell memory formation after mild COVID-19. TCRdb re-called the 5' RACE reads through MiXCR, storing one row per CDR3 protein. The sample has some 440,000 distinct CDR3 sequences; around 27% are singletons. Sequenced sample: PBMCs or a T cell subset sorted from them (not recorded which). The receptors originated from an adult woman who had mild COVID-19 (a few samples of this study predate the infection). Cell type and time point are not known.

The table lists this clonotype with a few counts. The chain couples TRBV27 to TRBJ2-1, with 12 bases identical to TRBD2. CDR1 is MNHEY and CDR2 is SMNVEV in the germline V gene (reference sequence). The CDR3 has 15 residues. Germline trimming cut 7 bases from V and 5 bases from J; bases unmatched to any gene: 6. Here the CDR3 reads CASKASGGAHNEQFF. The CDR3 nucleotides read TGTGCCAGCAAGGCTAGCGGGGGGGCCCACAATGAGCAGTTCTTC.

This sequence joins TRBV27 and TRBJ2-4; 8 positions agree with TRBD1. J lost 3 bases, V lost 6 bases, and 4 bases had no gene match. This CDR3 has 14 residues. Germline CDR1 MNHEY, CDR2 SMNVEV (reference sequence). CDR3 coding DNA: TGTGCCAGCAGATACAGGGGGGTCAAAAACATTCAGTACTTC. Its translation is CASRYRGVKNIQYF.

CDR3 in DNA: TGTGCCAGCAGCCTCTCCAGAGGGGCCGATGAGCAGTTCTTC. Its translation: CASSLSRGADEQFF. The chain couples TRBV7-3 to TRBJ2-1; D possibly uses TRBD1 or TRBD2 (5 bases each). CDR3 length: 14 residues. CDR1 and CDR2 from the germline V gene are SGHTA and FQGTGA. V lost 5 bases and J lost 8, with 16 bases in between. The entire variable domain, with the rest obtained from reference TRBV7-3 and TRBJ2-1, is as follows: GAGVSQTPSNKVTEKGKYVELRCDPISGHTALYWYRQSLGQGPEFLIYFQGTGAADDSGLPNDRFFAVRPEGSVSTLKIQRTERGDSAVYLCASSLSRGADEQFFGPGTRLTVL.

This chain's CDR3 is CASSLGVGTWDYIYEQYF. The CDR3 region has the DNA TGTGCCAGCAGCTTAGGGGTTGGGACCTGGGACTATATTTACGAGCAGTACTTC. The V gene is TRBV7-6, the J gene TRBJ2-7; 7 bases are shared with TRBD2. The CDR3 has 18 residues. Germline V gene sequence: CDR1 SGHVS, CDR2 FNYEAQ. V lost 1 base to trimming and J lost 4 bases; unmatched junction nucleotides: 16.

This rearrangement joins TRBV24-1 to TRBJ1-5; D ambiguous. The germline CDR1 and CDR2 sequences are KGHDR and SFDVKD. The CDR3 runs 13 residues. Trimming took 7 bases from V and 2 from J, leaving 8 bases between them. Here the CDR3 reads CATRGSGNQPQHF. The CDR3 bases are TGTGCCACCAGGGGGTCCGGCAATCAGCCCCAGCATTTT.

This clonotype was counted only a few times. The chain has TRBV12-3 or TRBV12-4 and TRBJ2-1; 11 bases are a match to TRBD2. The CDR3 is 17 residues long. Trimming took 6 bases from V and 8 from J; bases not matched to a gene: 15. CDR3 sequence reads: CASSPPRMGLAADEQFF. CDR3 sequence (DNA): TGTGCCAGCAGCCCCCCCCGGATGGGACTAGCGGCCGATGAGCAGTTCTTC.

The chain joins TRBV20-1 to TRBJ2-5; 9 nucleotides align to TRBD2. This CDR3 has 12 residues. Germline V gene sequence: CDR1 DFQATT, CDR2 SNEGSKA (reference sequence). V was clipped by 8 bases and J by 7 bases; unmatched bases: 8. The CDR3 sequence: CSPRTSAGTQYF. In nucleotides, the CDR3 is TGCAGTCCTCGGACTAGCGCTGGGACCCAGTACTTC.

Only a few counts were recorded for this clonotype. J is TRBJ1-2 and V is TRBV7-2; D not certain. CDR1 and CDR2 from the germline V gene are SGHTA and FQGNSA. The length of the CDR3 is 16 residues. The V end was cut by 4 bases, the J end by 3 bases, with 18 bases between. Written as DNA, the CDR3 is TGTGCCAGCAGCTCCGTGGGCGCCCGGCGGTACTATGGCTACACCTTC. This sequence encodes CASSSVGARRYYGYTF.

This clonotype was found a few times. The CDR3 sequence: CSARPYKGSGTSGGDTDTQYF. The DNA for the CDR3 is TGCAGTGCTAGGCCTTATAAGGGGTCAGGGACTAGCGGGGGGGACACAGATACGCAGTATTTT. J is TRBJ2-3 and V is TRBV20-1; 16 bases map to TRBD2. Germline V lookup: CDR1 DFQATT, CDR2 SNEGSKA (reference sequence). Trimming at V came to 3 bases and at J to 2 bases, leaving 17 bases not matched to a gene. The CDR3 contains 21 residues.

The gene calls are TRBV20-1 and TRBJ1-5; D is perhaps TRBD1 (5 bases). The length of the CDR3 is 14 residues. The V end lost 5 bases, the J end lost 2 bases, and 13 bases lay between the germline ends. In germline, CDR1 is DFQATT, CDR2 SNEGSKA (reference sequence). The CDR3 reads CSARSLTGNQPQHF. CDR3 in DNA: TGCAGTGCTCGTTCCTTGACAGGCAATCAGCCCCAGCATTTT.

This clonotype was found a few times. V is TRBV6-5 and J is TRBJ1-2, with 7 bases lining up with TRBD1. Trimming cost V 5 bases and J 8 bases; bases outside gene matches: 8. CDR1 is MNHEY, CDR2 SVGAGI, per germline. The CDR3 loop spans 13 amino acids. As DNA, the CDR3 is TGTGCCAGCAGTAAGAGACAGGGTTGGGGCTACACCTTC. Protein sequence: CASSKRQGWGYTF.

The rearrangement uses TRBV7-3 and TRBJ2-1; possibly TRBD2 for D (5 bases). The CDR3 spans 13 residues. V lost 3 bases to trimming and J lost 8 bases, with 11 bases between them. Germline CDR1 and CDR2: SGHTA and FQGTGA. DNA of the CDR3: TGTGCCAGCAGCTTCGTAGCGAGGGATGAGCAGTTCTTC. Protein sequence: CASSFVARDEQFF.

The J gene is TRBJ1-5, the V gene TRBV20-1; perhaps TRBD1 as D (5 bases). Germline CDR1 and CDR2: DFQATT and SNEGSKA (reference sequence). V gave up 6 bases and J gave up 4 bases, with 16 bases separating them. This CDR3 has 14 amino acids. The CDR3 spells CSATLRGGNQPQHF. CDR3 sequence (DNA): TGCAGTGCCACCCTTCGGGGGGGAAATCAGCCCCAGCATTTT.

The chain is built from TRBV20-1 and TRBJ1-4, with D uncertain. The CDR3 runs 10 residues. Trimming pared 0 bases from V and 10 bases from J, leaving 3 bases between. Germline V gene data show CDR1 as DFQATT and CDR2 as SNEGSKA (reference sequence). CDR3 region: CSARDRKLFF. For the CDR3, the DNA is TGCAGTGCTAGAGATCGAAAACTGTTTTTT.

There are a few counts of this clonotype. The chain has TRBV11-3 and TRBJ1-1; D is undetermined. V dropped 5 bases and J dropped 7 bases, with 8 bases sitting between them. The CDR3 loop spans 11 amino acids. CDR1 and CDR2 from the germline V gene are SGHNT and YENEEA. DNA of the CDR3: TGTGCCAGCAGCACGAAATTTGAAGCTTTCTTT. Translation gives CASSTKFEAFF. The full variable domain, rest sourced from reference TRBV11-3 and TRBJ1-1, is EAGVVQSPRYKIIEKKQPVAFWCNPISGHNTLYWYLQNLGQGPELLIRYENEEAVDDSQLPKDRFSAERLKGVDSTLKIQPAELGDSAVYLCASSTKFEAFFGQGTRLTVV.

The chain joins TRBV21-1 to TRBJ2-5; no DNA check was done on the table's D call, TRBD1. TRBV21-1 constitutes a pseudogene. The CDR3 extends over 14 amino acids. The CDR3 region has the DNA TGTGCCAGCATGTCTCCGGTGGTCGACGAGACCCAGTACTTC. Translating gives CASMSPVVDETQYF.

This chain uses TRBV6-5 with TRBJ1-2; perhaps TRBD1 as D (6 bases). The CDR3 covers 15 residues. Trimming cost V 0 bases and J 0 bases, with 8 bases left between them. CDR1 and CDR2 (germline): MNHEY, SVGAGI. Here the CDR3 DNA reads TGTGCCAGCAGTTACTCAAGGGGGACTAACTATGGCTACACCTTC. Translation gives CASSYSRGTNYGYTF.

The V and J genes are TRBV24-1 and TRBJ2-1, with D perhaps TRBD2 (6 bases). The CDR3 totals 12 residues. The germline gives CDR1 KGHDR, CDR2 SFDVKD. Trimming left V 8 bases short and J 7 bases short, with 11 bases between. This CDR3 is CATMGLRNEQFF. The DNA of the CDR3 is TGTGCCACCATGGGACTGCGGAATGAGCAGTTCTTC.

CDR3 sequence reads: CASSLSWGDEQFF. The CDR3 region has the DNA TGTGCCAGCTCACTATCTTGGGGGGATGAGCAGTTCTTC. The genes are TRBV18 and TRBJ2-1; maybe TRBD2 (6 bases). V lost 4 bases, J lost 8 bases, and 12 bases lay in between. The CDR3 is 13 residues long. Per germline, CDR1 KGHSH and CDR2 LQKENI.

This clonotype showed up just a few times. The chain recombines TRBV5-5 with TRBJ1-2; no definite D call. The V gene's germline CDR1 is SGHKS and CDR2 YYEKEE (reference sequence). The CDR3 has 14 amino acids. The V end lost 4 bases, the J end lost 4 bases, and 14 bases lay between the germline ends. The CDR3 sequence is CASSTMERSYGYTF. CDR3 coding DNA: TGTGCCAGCAGCACCATGGAACGGAGCTATGGCTACACCTTC.

V usage is TRBV5-1 and J usage is TRBJ1-2, with TRBD1 as a possible D gene (5 bases). Trimming shortened V by 1 base and J by 5 bases, and 18 bases separated the two germline ends. The CDR3 extends over 16 amino acids. CDR1 and CDR2 (germline): SGHRS, YFSETQ. CDR3 region: CASSLYGGDSPYGYTF. In DNA form, the CDR3 reads TGCGCCAGCAGCTTGTACGGGGGTGATTCTCCTTATGGCTACACCTTC.

This clonotype was seen repeatedly, ten times or more. The V call is TRBV7-9, the J call TRBJ2-7, with a tentative D call TRBD2 (5 bases). V gave up 2 bases and J gave up 3 bases, with 11 bases separating them. The germline V gene encodes CDR1 SEHNR and CDR2 FQNEAQ (reference sequence). CDR3 size: 14 residues. The CDR3 sequence: CASSLQAVSYEQYF. The CDR3 DNA follows: TGTGCCAGCAGCTTACAAGCGGTAAGCTACGAGCAGTACTTC.

The chain uses TRBV20-1 and TRBJ2-7, with TRBD2 matching 8 bases. The length of the CDR3 is 14 residues. Germline lookup yields CDR1 DFQATT and CDR2 SNEGSKA (reference sequence). V shed 5 bases and J 4 bases; nucleotides not matched to a gene: 10. CDR3 amino acids: CSARRSGGDYEQYV. In nucleotides, the CDR3 is TGCAGTGCTCGTAGAAGCGGGGGAGATTACGAGCAGTACGTC.

This clonotype has only a few counts. The V call is TRBV5-5, the J call TRBJ2-1, with TRBD2 as a possible D gene (5 bases). CDR1 is SGHKS and CDR2 is YYEKEE in the germline V gene (reference sequence). This CDR3 has 15 amino acids. Trimming took 1 base from V and 2 from J, leaving 10 bases between them. CDR3: CASSLSPSPYNEQFF. The CDR3 DNA reads as TGTGCCAGCAGCTTGTCCCCTAGCCCCTACAATGAGCAGTTCTTC.

This clonotype was detected a few times. The chain links TRBV7-2 to TRBJ2-1; D call uncertain. The V gene lost 3 bases and the J gene lost 8 bases, with 5 bases spanning the gap. Looked up from germline, CDR1 is SGHTA and CDR2 is FQGNSA. The CDR3 is 11 amino acids. The CDR3 sequence: CASSLYYEQFF. CDR3 in DNA: TGTGCCAGCAGCTTGTATTATGAGCAGTTCTTC. The full variable domain, completed using reference TRBV7-2 and TRBJ2-1, is GAGVSQSPSNKVTEKGKDVELRCDPISGHTALYWYRQSLGQGLEFLIYFQGNSAPDKSGLPSDRFSAERTGGSVSTLTIQRTQQEDSAVYLCASSLYYEQFFGPGTRLTVL.